Below, 15 T cell receptor beta chains from the same sample are listed, as sequenced in a study of blood T cell repertoires in COVID-19 (dated by TCRdb to 2018 to 2020). Libraries were built with the immunoSEQ multiplex PCR assay. Drawn from immuneACCESS, this table holds only the in-frame rearrangements with V and J called that TCRdb kept. Clones are partly lost; checked studies trace under half to an unresolved V gene and leave the rest unexplained. The sample yields hundreds of thousands of clones; over 75% were counted once. 1% to 1.3% of the sample rests with the top ten. The source material was PBMCs or T cells enriched from blood (not recorded which). The receptor source for this set is a man aged 25 to 40 who had recovered from COVID-19.

The V gene is TRBV5-4, the J gene TRBJ2-7; TRBD2 matches at 8 bases. CDR3 length: 14 residues. CDR1 and CDR2 from the germline V gene are SGHNT and YYREEE (reference sequence). With V trimmed by 5 bases and J by 4 bases, 8 bases remained unmatched. CDR3 DNA sequence: TGTGCCAGCAGTTCTACTAGCGGAGTTTACGAGCAGTACTTC. Encoded protein: CASSSTSGVYEQYF.

CDR3 sequence reads: CASSPPGQNYEQYF. In DNA, the CDR3 is TGTGCCAGCAGTCCCCCGGGACAAAACTACGAGCAGTACTTC. This chain connects TRBV28 to TRBJ2-7, with D perhaps matching TRBD1 (6 bases). CDR1 MDHEN and CDR2 SYDVKM come from the germline V gene. The CDR3 has 14 residues. Trimming stripped 5 bases from V and 3 bases from J, with 14 bases between.

This sequence joins TRBV7-2 and TRBJ2-3; 10 bases map to TRBD1. Germline V gives CDR1 SGHTA, CDR2 FQGNSA. V lost 2 bases, J lost 2 bases, and 10 bases stayed unmatched. The CDR3 contains 18 residues. CDR3 nucleotide sequence: TGTGCCAGCAGCTTAAGTAGCGGGACAGGGGCTAACACAGATACGCAGTATTTT. As protein: CASSLSSGTGANTDTQYF.

The rearrangement links TRBV24-1 to TRBJ2-7, with 15 bases matching TRBD2. CDR3 length: 16 amino acids. Trimming took 4 bases from V and 4 from J; bases not matched to a gene: 4. CDR1 and CDR2 from the germline V gene are KGHDR and SFDVKD. For the CDR3, the DNA is TGTGCCACCAGTGACCCCGGGACTAGCGGGAGGTACGAGCAGTACTTC. Translation: CATSDPGTSGRYEQYF.

J is TRBJ1-5 and V is TRBV2; D perhaps matches TRBD1 (5 bases). Germline loops: CDR1 SNHLY, CDR2 FYNNEI. CDR3 length: 15 residues. V was clipped by 5 bases and J by 1 base, with 12 bases between them. The CDR3 DNA is TGTGCCAGCAGTCGAACGACAGTGAGCAATCAGCCCCAGCATTTT. This gives the protein CASSRTTVSNQPQHF.

The gene calls are TRBV9 and TRBJ2-1; D is undetermined. Per the germline V gene, CDR1 is SGDLS and CDR2 is YYNGEE. Trimming removed 0 bases from V and 9 bases from J, with 16 bases in between. The CDR3 is 15 residues long. The CDR3 reads CASSVERYGVLEQFF. As DNA, the CDR3 is TGTGCCAGCAGCGTAGAGAGGTACGGAGTACTTGAGCAGTTCTTC.

This chain uses TRBV11-2 with TRBJ1-2, with D possibly matching TRBD1 (5 bases). The germline V and J ends were trimmed by 1 base and 4 bases, with 7 bases remaining between them. The CDR3 length is 13 residues. Germline V lookup: CDR1 SGHAT, CDR2 FQNNGV. CDR3: CASSLVQGYGYTF. The CDR3 DNA sequence: TGTGCCAGCAGCTTAGTTCAGGGCTATGGCTACACCTTC. The full variable domain, completed using reference TRBV11-2 and TRBJ1-2, is EAGVAQSPRYKIIEKRQSVAFWCNPISGHATLYWYQQILGQGPKLLIQFQNNGVVDDSQLPKDRFSAERLKGVDSTLKIQPAKLEDSAVYLCASSLVQGYGYTFGSGTRLTVV.

This chain links TRBV28 with TRBJ1-6; possible D gene TRBD1, 6 bases. The CDR3 has 14 amino acids. The V gene lost 5 bases and the J gene lost 4 bases, with 9 bases spanning the gap. Germline lookup yields CDR1 MDHEN and CDR2 SYDVKM. The CDR3 protein is CASSQTGYNSPLHF. The CDR3 DNA reads TGTGCCAGCAGTCAGACAGGTTATAATTCACCCCTCCACTTT.

This chain connects TRBV5-1 to TRBJ2-1; unclear D gene. Trimming shortened V by 5 bases and J by 6 bases, and 6 bases separated the two germline ends. CDR3 size: 11 residues. Looked up from germline, CDR1 is SGHRS and CDR2 is YFSETQ. CDR3 nucleotide sequence: TGCGCCAGCAGGCGCGGCAATGAGCAGTTCTTC. As protein: CASRRGNEQFF.

The rearrangement links TRBV24-1 to TRBJ1-5, with D possibly matching TRBD1 (5 bases). V lost 11 bases and J 2 bases, leaving 15 bases between the germline ends. This CDR3 contains 14 residues. The germline CDR1 and CDR2 sequences are KGHDR and SFDVKD. The CDR3: CAIGAVSGNQPQHF. As DNA, the CDR3 is TGTGCCATTGGGGCAGTTTCAGGCAATCAGCCCCAGCATTTT.

This chain uses TRBV19 with TRBJ1-2; D unclear. CDR3 length equals 14 residues. The V gene's germline CDR1 is LNHDA and CDR2 SQIVND (reference sequence). Trimming cost V 3 bases and J 4 bases, with 12 bases left between them. CDR3 DNA: TGTGCCAGTAGTATGGCCCCTCCCAGCTATGGCTACACCTTC. Residues: CASSMAPPSYGYTF.

This clone was found once. The gene calls are TRBV7-9 and TRBJ1-5; the D gene is possibly TRBD1 (6 bases). V was shortened by 3 bases and J by 6 bases, with 15 bases between the two germline ends. This CDR3 has 15 amino acids. Per germline, CDR1 SEHNR and CDR2 FQNEAQ (reference sequence). CDR3 sequence: CASSFYPGETQPQHF. Here the CDR3 DNA reads TGTGCCAGCAGCTTTTATCCAGGGGAAACTCAGCCCCAGCATTTT.

The rearrangement uses TRBV28 and TRBJ1-3, with 7 nucleotides matching TRBD1. Unmatched junction bases numbered 0, after V lost 6 bases and J lost 1 base. The CDR3 extends over 13 amino acids. CDR1 and CDR2 from the germline V gene are MDHEN and SYDVKM. CDR3 protein: CASSRGSGNTIYF. CDR3 nucleotides: TGTGCCAGCAGCAGGGGGTCTGGAAACACCATATATTTT.

This clone has more than one count but fewer than ten. The chain is built from TRBV3-1 (or the pseudogene TRBV3-2) and TRBJ2-7, with unresolved D. Germline V CDR1 and CDR2: LGHDT, YNNKEL (reference sequence). This CDR3 region has 12 residues. V dropped 3 bases and J dropped 5 bases, with 8 bases sitting between them. In nucleotides, the CDR3 is TGTGCCAGCAGCCAGGTCAGGCACGAGCAGTACTTC. Amino acids: CASSQVRHEQYF.

In regard to this clone: A junction end diverges from the germline sequence, so it may reflect a read error. Here the CDR3 reads CASSIGDRTLKTEAFF. CDR3 DNA: TGTGCCAGTAGTATAGGAGACAGAACACTGAAGACTGAAGCTTTCTTT. The rearrangement joins TRBV19 to TRBJ1-1, with a tentative D call TRBD1 (5 bases). The CDR3 is 16 residues long. The germline V gene encodes CDR1 LNHDA and CDR2 SQIVND (reference sequence).